These T cell receptor beta chains were read from a single sample in a study of cytomegalovirus exposure and HLA in healthy donors. Here immunoSEQ multiplex PCR was the method, and the copy in TCRdb shows in-frame clones only, minus some. The data show more than 90,000 clones, about 80% seen once. Sequencing used PBMCs. Receptors originate from a man aged 35-49 years in good health and CMV-seropositive. The CDR3 runs from the conserved cysteine through the conserved F or W. The D gene is left open where the match is weak. The listing skips clone size in some rows; elsewhere it reads once, few, many or a size class.

TGTGCCAGCAGTCCCGGGACAGAAAATTCACCCCTCCACTTT	CASSPGTENSPLHF	TRBV6-4	TRBJ1-6	.	TRBD1
TGTGCCAGCGGGTTGAGGGCCGGGGAGACCCAGTACTTC	CASGLRAGETQYF	TRBV2	TRBJ2-5	once	.
TGTGCCAGCAGTTTATCGGGGGGGGGCTACGAGCAGTACTTC	CASSLSGGGYEQYF	TRBV27	TRBJ2-7	.	TRBD2
TGTGCCAGCAGCACTATGACAGGGGGCACTGAAGCTTTCTTT	CASSTMTGGTEAFF	TRBV11-2	TRBJ1-1	.	TRBD1
TGTGCCAGCAGCGTACACATGAACACTGAAGCTTTCTTT	CASSVHMNTEAFF	TRBV9	TRBJ1-1	.	.
TGTGCCAGCAGCTTACGGGGGTTGAACACTGAAGCTTTCTTT	CASSLRGLNTEAFF	TRBV11-2	TRBJ1-1	.	.
TGTGCCAGCAGCTTGGCCGCAGATACGCAGTATTTT	CASSLAADTQYF	TRBV7-2	TRBJ2-3	.	.
TGTGCCGCCGGGCGGGGGTACGAGCAGTACTTC	CAAGRGYEQYF	TRBV6-1	TRBJ2-7	.	TRBD2
TGTGCCAGCAGCTTAGGCGGGAACACTGAAGCTTTCTTT	CASSLGGNTEAFF	TRBV11-3	TRBJ1-1	.	.
TGCGCCAGCAGCCCGGGGGTCTATGGCTACACCTTC	CASSPGVYGYTF	TRBV5-1	TRBJ1-2	.	.
TGTGCCAGCAGCCAAGAAGCACAGGGCACAGATACGCAGTATTTT	CASSQEAQGTDTQYF	TRBV4-2	TRBJ2-3	.	.
TGTGCCAGCTCACCGGGTCAGGGGAGAACCTACGAGCAGTACTTC	CASSPGQGRTYEQYF	TRBV18	TRBJ2-7	.	.
TGTGCCAGCAGTTTTTTGGCTAGCAATCAGCCCCAGCATTTT	CASSFLASNQPQHF	TRBV27	TRBJ1-5	.	.
TGTGCCAGCAGCTCGGGAGGGACACCCCCCGGGGAGCTGTTTTTT	CASSSGGTPPGELFF	TRBV7-6	TRBJ2-2	few	TRBD2
TGTGCCAGCACTCTGACACAGAGAGCCTACGAGCAGTACTTC	CASTLTQRAYEQYF	TRBV6-6	TRBJ2-7	.	.
TGTGCCAGCAGGCCCACAGGGGCTGGAAACACCATATATTTT	CASRPTGAGNTIYF	TRBV9	TRBJ1-3	.	TRBD1
TGTGCCAGCAGCCCGCGACAGGGTAGAACCACAGATACGCAGTATTTT	CASSPRQGRTTDTQYF	TRBV7-9	TRBJ2-3	.	TRBD1
TGTGCCAGCAGCCCCCGGGGGGGCACAGATACGCAGTATTTT	CASSPRGGTDTQYF	TRBV9	TRBJ2-3	.	TRBD2
TGTGCCAGCAGCGTACGGAACACCGGGGAGCTGTTTTTT	CASSVRNTGELFF	TRBV9	TRBJ2-2	.	.
TGCGCCAGCAGCCAAGATCTTACTAGCGGACAAACGAACACCGGGGAGCTGTTTTTT	CASSQDLTSGQTNTGELFF	TRBV4-3	TRBJ2-2	.	TRBD2
TGTGCCAGCAGTTTGGTGTGGACTAGCGGGAGGGCGTTGCTCTCCAATGAGCAGTTCTTC	CASSLVWTSGRALLSNEQFF	TRBV28	TRBJ2-1	few	TRBD2
TGCGCCAGCAGCTTGGGGGACAGTTACAATGAGCAGTTCTTC	CASSLGDSYNEQFF	TRBV5-1	TRBJ2-1	.	TRBD1
TGTGCCAGCAGCCCAGCCTGGGGACAGGGTTGGACTGAAGCTTTCTTT	CASSPAWGQGWTEAFF	TRBV7-2	TRBJ1-1	.	TRBD1
TGTGCCAGCACACCCTACTCAGGGGGCCTGGCTAATGAAAAACTGTTTTTT	CASTPYSGGLANEKLFF	TRBV25-1	TRBJ1-4	.	TRBD1
TGTGCCAGCAGCTTCCCTCGGTTGGAGACCCAGTACTTC	CASSFPRLETQYF	TRBV7-9	TRBJ2-5	.	.
TGTGCCAGTAGTATCCTGGACTCCCTAAGGGAGCAGTACTTC	CASSILDSLREQYF	TRBV19	TRBJ2-7	.	.
TGCGCCAGCAGCTTCCGAGCAGGCCCAGATACGCAGTATTTT	CASSFRAGPDTQYF	TRBV5-1	TRBJ2-3	.	.
TGTGCTAGCGCAACTAGCGGGGGGTTACAAGAGACCCAGTACTTC	CASATSGGLQETQYF	TRBV12-5	TRBJ2-5	.	TRBD2
TGTGCCAGTAGTCGGCTAACAGGGGACCAGCCCCAGCATTTT	CASSRLTGDQPQHF	TRBV19	TRBJ1-5	.	TRBD1
TGTGCCAGCAGTTATGGGGGACAATCCTACAATGAGCAGTTCTTC	CASSYGGQSYNEQFF	TRBV6-6	TRBJ2-1	.	.
TGCAGCGCCCCCACTAGCGGGAGTTTGACAGATACGCAGTATTTT	CSAPTSGSLTDTQYF	TRBV29-1	TRBJ2-3	.	TRBD2
TGCGCCAGCAGCTTTGGGGGACAGGGATTAGGTCCTGAAGCTTTCTTT	CASSFGGQGLGPEAFF	TRBV5-1	TRBJ1-1	.	TRBD1
TGTGCCAGTACCCTGGGAGGGCGCGAACTCAATACTGAAGCTTTCTTT	CASTLGGRELNTEAFF	TRBV19	TRBJ1-1	.	.
TGCGCCAGCAGCCAAGAAAGGAGGGGGGGCGAAGCTTTCTTT	CASSQERRGGEAFF	TRBV4-1	TRBJ1-1	.	.
TGCAGCGTTTCACATCCGGGGTTTCAGACTGAAGCTTTCTTT	CSVSHPGFQTEAFF	TRBV29-1	TRBJ1-1	.	.
TGTGCCAGCAGCATGACTAGCGGGAGCTCCTACGAGCAGTACTTC	CASSMTSGSSYEQYF	TRBV9	TRBJ2-7	.	TRBD2
TGTGCCAGCAGCTTAGCCGCGGGCCGAAACACCATATATTTT	CASSLAAGRNTIYF	TRBV7-9	TRBJ1-3	.	.
TGTGCCAGCAGCTTTAGCGGGAGCACAGATACGCAGTATTTT	CASSFSGSTDTQYF	TRBV7-3	TRBJ2-3	.	TRBD2
TGCGCCAGCAGCACCGGGAGCCAAGAGATTCAGTACTTC	CASSTGSQEIQYF	TRBV5-1	TRBJ2-4	.	.
TGTGCCAGCAGCGCCCCTAACAGGAAAGAGACCCAGTACTTC	CASSAPNRKETQYF	TRBV5-6	TRBJ2-5	.	.